This T cell receptor beta chain emerged from a study of blood T cell repertoires in COVID-19. Study summary: Italy, Spain and the United States were the sources of the convalescent and acute COVID-19 samples. The cDNA or gDNA used as material had been derived from T cells, B-cell-depleted T cells, or PBMCs.

Sequenced by immunoSEQ multiplex PCR; TCRdb stores in-frame clones only, minus some. This table holds around 160,000 clones, 65% to 85% found once. The ends were cut back, 3 bases at V and 6 bases at J, with 15 bases in the middle. The CDR3 sequence is 15 residues long. The germline CDR1 and CDR2 sequences are SGHTA and FQGNSA. This sequence joins TRBV7-2 and TRBJ2-1; TRBD1 is a possible D gene (6 bases). Source material: peripheral blood. This receptor was identified in a man aged 55 to 70 with active or convalescent COVID-19. The DNA for the CDR3 is TGTGCCAGCAGCTTTTGGGGGCGGCAGGGCAATGAGCAGTTCTTC. It specifies CASSFWGRQGNEQFF.